Listed below are T cell receptor beta chains from one sample, sequenced in a study of T cells in localized non-small cell lung cancer. Assay used: immunoSEQ multiplex PCR; TCRdb lists only in-frame clones, some missing. The table records about 77,000 clones, roughly 91% of them present only once. Sequencing was performed on peripheral blood, taken before any cancer treatment. Source of these receptors: a woman aged 35 to 70 with stage I squamous cell lung carcinoma. Both conserved end residues are part of each CDR3. The D gene is left open where the match is weak. Clone size is stated in some rows and not others, as once, few, many or a class when expanded.

j_gene: TRBJ1-2; abundance: -; v_gene: TRBV6-1; d_gene: -; CDR3aa: CASSEGGGYGYTF; CDR3nt: TGTGCCAGCAGTGAAGGCGGAGGGTATGGCTACACCTTC
j_gene: TRBJ2-7; abundance: -; v_gene: TRBV9; d_gene: -; CDR3aa: CASSPLQNAYEQYF; CDR3nt: TGTGCCAGCAGCCCCCTACAGAATGCCTACGAGCAGTACTTC
j_gene: TRBJ1-1; abundance: -; v_gene: TRBV6-5; d_gene: -; CDR3aa: CASSYETGRGAFF; CDR3nt: TGTGCCAGCAGTTACGAGACGGGACGGGGCGCTTTCTTT
j_gene: TRBJ2-7; abundance: -; v_gene: TRBV30; d_gene: TRBD1; CDR3aa: CAWSLGQGAYEQYF; CDR3nt: TGTGCCTGGAGTTTAGGACAGGGAGCCTACGAGCAGTACTTC
j_gene: TRBJ1-1; abundance: -; v_gene: TRBV14; d_gene: -; CDR3aa: CASSQDSAVNTEAFF; CDR3nt: TGTGCCAGCAGCCAAGATAGCGCTGTGAACACTGAAGCTTTCTTT
j_gene: TRBJ1-2; abundance: -; v_gene: TRBV6-5; d_gene: -; CDR3aa: CASSLSTSTSSYGYTF; CDR3nt: TGTGCCAGCAGTTTATCGACATCCACCTCCTCCTATGGCTACACCTTC
j_gene: TRBJ1-2; abundance: -; v_gene: TRBV5-4; d_gene: -; CDR3aa: CASSYGPDDNYGYTF; CDR3nt: TGTGCCAGCAGCTACGGGCCTGATGATAACTATGGCTACACCTTC
j_gene: TRBJ1-5; abundance: -; v_gene: TRBV2; d_gene: -; CDR3aa: CASSSLPTGLGGYSNQPQHF; CDR3nt: TGTGCCAGCAGTTCTCTACCTACAGGGTTGGGAGGATATAGCAATCAGCCCCAGCATTTT
j_gene: TRBJ1-1; abundance: -; v_gene: TRBV7-9; d_gene: TRBD1; CDR3aa: CASSSGQGFGAEAFF; CDR3nt: TGTGCCAGCAGCTCGGGACAGGGCTTCGGCGCTGAAGCTTTCTTT
j_gene: TRBJ2-2; abundance: -; v_gene: TRBV6-1; d_gene: -; CDR3aa: CASSESPGYTGELFF; CDR3nt: TGTGCCAGCAGTGAATCCCCCGGATACACCGGGGAGCTGTTTTTT
j_gene: TRBJ2-5; abundance: once; v_gene: TRBV6-6; d_gene: -; CDR3aa: CASSDRSAETQYF; CDR3nt: TGTGCCAGCAGCGACCGGTCAGCGGAGACCCAGTACTTC